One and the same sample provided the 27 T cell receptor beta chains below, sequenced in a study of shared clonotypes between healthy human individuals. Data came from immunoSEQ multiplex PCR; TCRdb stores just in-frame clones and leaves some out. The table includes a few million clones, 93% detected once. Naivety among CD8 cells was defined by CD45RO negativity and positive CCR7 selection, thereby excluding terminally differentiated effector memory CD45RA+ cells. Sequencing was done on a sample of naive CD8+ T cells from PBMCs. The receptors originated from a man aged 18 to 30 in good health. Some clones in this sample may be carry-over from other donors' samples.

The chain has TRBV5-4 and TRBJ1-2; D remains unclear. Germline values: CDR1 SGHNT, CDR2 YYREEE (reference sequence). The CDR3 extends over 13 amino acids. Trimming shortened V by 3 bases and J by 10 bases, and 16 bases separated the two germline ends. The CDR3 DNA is TGTGCCAGCAGCTCCCTCGAATGGGCTGCCTACACCTTC. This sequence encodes CASSSLEWAAYTF.

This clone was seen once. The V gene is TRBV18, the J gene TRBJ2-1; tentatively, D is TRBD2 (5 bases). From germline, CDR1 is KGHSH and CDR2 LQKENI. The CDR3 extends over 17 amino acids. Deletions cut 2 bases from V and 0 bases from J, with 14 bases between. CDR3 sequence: CASSPTPLDYSYNEQFF. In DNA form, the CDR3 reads TGTGCCAGCTCACCAACCCCACTAGACTACTCCTACAATGAGCAGTTCTTC.

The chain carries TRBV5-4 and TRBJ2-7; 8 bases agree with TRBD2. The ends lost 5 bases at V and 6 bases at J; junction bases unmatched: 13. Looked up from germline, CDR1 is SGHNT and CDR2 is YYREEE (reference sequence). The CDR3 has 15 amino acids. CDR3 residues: CASSLRREAFSEQYF. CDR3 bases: TGTGCCAGCAGTTTGAGGCGGGAGGCCTTCTCCGAGCAGTACTTC.

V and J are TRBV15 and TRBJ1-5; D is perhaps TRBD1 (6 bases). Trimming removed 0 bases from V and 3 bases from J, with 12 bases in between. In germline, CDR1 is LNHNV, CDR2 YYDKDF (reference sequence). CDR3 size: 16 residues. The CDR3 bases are TGTGCCACCAGCAGAGACGACCAGGGGAACAATCAGCCCCAGCATTTT. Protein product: CATSRDDQGNNQPQHF.

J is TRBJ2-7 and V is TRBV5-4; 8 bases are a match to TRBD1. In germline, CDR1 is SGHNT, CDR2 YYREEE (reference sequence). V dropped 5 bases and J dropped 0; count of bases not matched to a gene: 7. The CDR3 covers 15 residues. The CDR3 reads CASSTRTGSSYEQYF. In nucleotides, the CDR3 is TGTGCCAGCAGTACTCGGACAGGGAGCTCCTACGAGCAGTACTTC.

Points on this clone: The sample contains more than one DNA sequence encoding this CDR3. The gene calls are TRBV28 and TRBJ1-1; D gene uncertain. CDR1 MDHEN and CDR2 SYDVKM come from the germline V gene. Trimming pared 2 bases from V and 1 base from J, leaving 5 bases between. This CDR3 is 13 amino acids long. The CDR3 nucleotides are TGTGCCAGCAGTTTAGGTCAGAACACTGAAGCTTTCTTT. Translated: CASSLGQNTEAFF.

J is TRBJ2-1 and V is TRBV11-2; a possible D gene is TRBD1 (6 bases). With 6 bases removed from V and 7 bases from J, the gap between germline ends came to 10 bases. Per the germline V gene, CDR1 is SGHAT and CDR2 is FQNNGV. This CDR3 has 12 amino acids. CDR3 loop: CASRTGQNEQFF. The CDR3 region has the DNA TGTGCCAGCAGAACTGGACAGAATGAGCAGTTCTTC.

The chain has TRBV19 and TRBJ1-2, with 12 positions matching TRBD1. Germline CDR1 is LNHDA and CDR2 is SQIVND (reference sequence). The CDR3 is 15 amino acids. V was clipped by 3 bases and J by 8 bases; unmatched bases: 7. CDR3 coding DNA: TGTGCCAGTAGTATTCCGGGACAGGGGGCGATCGGCTACACCTTC. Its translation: CASSIPGQGAIGYTF.

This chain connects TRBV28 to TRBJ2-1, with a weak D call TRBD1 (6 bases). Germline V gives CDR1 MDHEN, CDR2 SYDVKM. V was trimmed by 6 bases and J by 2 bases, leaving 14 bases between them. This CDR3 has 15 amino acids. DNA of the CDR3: TGTGCCAGCAGCCTCTCAGGGGCACCCTACAATGAGCAGTTCTTC. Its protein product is CASSLSGAPYNEQFF.

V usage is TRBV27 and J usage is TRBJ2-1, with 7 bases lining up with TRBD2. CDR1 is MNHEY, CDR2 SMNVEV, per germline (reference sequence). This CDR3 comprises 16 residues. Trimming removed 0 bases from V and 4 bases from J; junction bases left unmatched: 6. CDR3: CASSLSRESYYNEQFF. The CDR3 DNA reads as TGTGCCAGCAGTTTATCGCGGGAGTCCTATTACAATGAGCAGTTCTTC.

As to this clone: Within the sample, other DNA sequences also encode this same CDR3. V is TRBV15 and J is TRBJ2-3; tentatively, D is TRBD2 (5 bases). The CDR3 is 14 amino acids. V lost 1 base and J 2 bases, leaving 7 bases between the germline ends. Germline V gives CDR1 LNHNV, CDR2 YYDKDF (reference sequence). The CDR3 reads CATSRAGSTDTQYF. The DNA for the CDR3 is TGTGCCACCAGCAGAGCGGGGTCCACAGATACGCAGTATTTT.

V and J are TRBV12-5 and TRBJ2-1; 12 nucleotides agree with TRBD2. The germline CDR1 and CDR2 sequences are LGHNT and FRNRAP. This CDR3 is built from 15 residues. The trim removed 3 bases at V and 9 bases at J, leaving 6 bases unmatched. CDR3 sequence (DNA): TGTGCTAGTGGTTTCTGGACTAGCGGGACGGGTGAGCAGTTCTTC. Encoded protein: CASGFWTSGTGEQFF. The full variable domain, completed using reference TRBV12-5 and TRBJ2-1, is DARVTQTPRHKVTEMGQEVTMRCQPILGHNTVFWYRQTMMQGLELLAYFRNRAPLDDSGMPKDRFSAEMPDATLATLKIQPSEPRDSAVYFCASGFWTSGTGEQFFGPGTRLTVL.

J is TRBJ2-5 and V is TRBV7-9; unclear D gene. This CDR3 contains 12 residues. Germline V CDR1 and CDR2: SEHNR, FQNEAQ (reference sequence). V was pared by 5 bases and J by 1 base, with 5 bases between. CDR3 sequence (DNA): TGTGCCAGCAGCGAGACCCAAGAGACCCAGTACTTC. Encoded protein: CASSETQETQYF.

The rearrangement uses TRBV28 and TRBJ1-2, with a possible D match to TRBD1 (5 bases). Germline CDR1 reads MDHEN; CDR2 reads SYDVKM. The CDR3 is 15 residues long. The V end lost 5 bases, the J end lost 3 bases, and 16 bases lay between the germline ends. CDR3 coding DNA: TGTGCCAGCAGTCCCACTCTGAGGGGTGACTATGGCTACACCTTC. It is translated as CASSPTLRGDYGYTF.

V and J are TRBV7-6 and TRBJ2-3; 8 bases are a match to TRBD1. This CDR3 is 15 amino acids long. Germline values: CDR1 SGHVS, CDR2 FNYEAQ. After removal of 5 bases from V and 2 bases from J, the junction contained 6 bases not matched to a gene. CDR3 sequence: CASSPWTGTTDTQYF. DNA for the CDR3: TGTGCCAGCAGCCCCTGGACAGGGACCACAGATACGCAGTATTTT.

For the CDR3, the DNA is TGCAGCGTTGAGGGACTAGCGGGAGGTGAGCAGTACTTC. It specifies CSVEGLAGGEQYF. This chain links TRBV29-1 with TRBJ2-7; 15 positions match TRBD2. Per the germline V gene, CDR1 is SQVTM and CDR2 is ANQGSEA. The CDR3 totals 13 residues. Unmatched junction bases numbered 1, after V lost 3 bases and J lost 7 bases.

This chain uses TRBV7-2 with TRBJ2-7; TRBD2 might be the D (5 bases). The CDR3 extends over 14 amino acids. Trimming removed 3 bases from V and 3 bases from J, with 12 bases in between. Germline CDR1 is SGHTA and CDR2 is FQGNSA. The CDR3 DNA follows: TGTGCCAGCAGCTTCGGCGCGGCGGGCTACGAGCAGTACTTC. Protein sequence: CASSFGAAGYEQYF.

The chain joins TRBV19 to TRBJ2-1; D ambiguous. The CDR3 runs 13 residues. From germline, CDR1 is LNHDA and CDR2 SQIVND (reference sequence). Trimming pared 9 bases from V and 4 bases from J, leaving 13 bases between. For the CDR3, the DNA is TGTGCCAGCAATTCTCATCGGTACAATGAGCAGTTCTTC. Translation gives CASNSHRYNEQFF.

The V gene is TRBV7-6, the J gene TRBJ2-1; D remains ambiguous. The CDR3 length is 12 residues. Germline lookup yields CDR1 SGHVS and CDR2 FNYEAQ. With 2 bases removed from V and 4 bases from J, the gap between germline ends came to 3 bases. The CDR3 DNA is TGTGCCAGCAGCTTAAGGTACAATGAGCAGTTCTTC. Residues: CASSLRYNEQFF.

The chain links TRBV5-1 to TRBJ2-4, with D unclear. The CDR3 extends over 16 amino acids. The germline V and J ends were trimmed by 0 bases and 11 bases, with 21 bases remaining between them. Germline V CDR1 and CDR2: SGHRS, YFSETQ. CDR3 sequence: CASSLGLRPPGEVQYF. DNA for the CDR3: TGCGCCAGCAGCTTGGGTTTACGGCCTCCCGGTGAGGTTCAGTACTTC.

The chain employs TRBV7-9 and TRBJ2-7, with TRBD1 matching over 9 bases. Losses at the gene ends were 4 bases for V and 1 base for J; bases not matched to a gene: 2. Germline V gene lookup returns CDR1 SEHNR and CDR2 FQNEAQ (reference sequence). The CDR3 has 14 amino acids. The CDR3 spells CASSWGTGSYEQYF. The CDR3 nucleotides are TGTGCCAGCAGCTGGGGGACAGGGTCCTACGAGCAGTACTTC.

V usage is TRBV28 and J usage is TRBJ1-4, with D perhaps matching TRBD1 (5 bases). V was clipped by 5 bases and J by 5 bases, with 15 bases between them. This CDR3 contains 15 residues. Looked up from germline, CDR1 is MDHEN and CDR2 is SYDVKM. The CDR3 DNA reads TGTGCCAGCAGTCCGTTAAGGGACTCAAATGAAAAACTGTTTTTT. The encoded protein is CASSPLRDSNEKLFF.

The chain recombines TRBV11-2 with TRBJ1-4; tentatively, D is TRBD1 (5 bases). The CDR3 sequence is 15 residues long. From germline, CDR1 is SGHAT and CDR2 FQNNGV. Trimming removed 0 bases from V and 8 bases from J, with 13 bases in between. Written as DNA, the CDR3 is TGTGCCAGCAGCTTAGATCTAGGGACGGGGGAAAAACTGTTTTTT. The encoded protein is CASSLDLGTGEKLFF.

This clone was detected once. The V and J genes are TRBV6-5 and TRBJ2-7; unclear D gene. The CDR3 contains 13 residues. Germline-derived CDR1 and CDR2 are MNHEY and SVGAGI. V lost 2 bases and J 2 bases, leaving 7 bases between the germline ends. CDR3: CASSYGDTYEQYF. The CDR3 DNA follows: TGTGCCAGCAGTTACGGAGACACCTACGAGCAGTACTTC.

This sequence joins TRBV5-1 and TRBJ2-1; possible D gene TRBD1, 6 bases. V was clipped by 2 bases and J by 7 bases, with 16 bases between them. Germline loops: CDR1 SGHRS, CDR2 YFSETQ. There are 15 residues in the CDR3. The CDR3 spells CASSLGQGLANEQFF. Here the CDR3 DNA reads TGCGCCAGCAGCTTAGGCCAGGGGCTTGCGAATGAGCAGTTCTTC.

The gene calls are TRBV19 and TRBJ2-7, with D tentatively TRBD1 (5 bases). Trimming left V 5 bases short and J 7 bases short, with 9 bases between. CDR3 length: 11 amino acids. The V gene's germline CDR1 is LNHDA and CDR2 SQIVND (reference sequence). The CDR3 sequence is CASSQGWEQYF. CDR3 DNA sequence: TGTGCCAGTAGTCAGGGTTGGGAGCAGTACTTC.

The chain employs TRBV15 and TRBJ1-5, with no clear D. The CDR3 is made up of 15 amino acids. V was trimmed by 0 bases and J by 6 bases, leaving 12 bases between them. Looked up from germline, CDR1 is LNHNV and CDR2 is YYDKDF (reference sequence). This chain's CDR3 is CATSRDRGVGQPQHF. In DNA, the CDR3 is TGTGCCACCAGCAGAGATCGCGGGGTGGGTCAGCCCCAGCATTTT.